This entry lists 3 T cell receptor beta chains sequenced from one sample in a study of blood T cell repertoires in COVID-19 (dated by TCRdb to between 2020 and 2021). Library preparation was by the immunoSEQ multiplex PCR assay. The clones in this table, taken by TCRdb from immuneACCESS, are in-frame only. Not every clone is retained; where verified, under half of the shortfall comes from an unresolved V gene, and the cause of the rest is unknown. Across this sample there are 200,000 to 300,000 clones, with roughly 80% seen only once. Approximately 3.5% of the sample is in the top ten clones. The sequenced material came from peripheral blood. The receptor source for this set is a woman in her late teens or twenties with acute or convalescent COVID-19.

This clone was seen a single time. The CDR3 DNA reads as TGTGCCAGCAGCCCAGGCTCGACAGGGGGCGCCCGGGCCGGGGAGCTGTTTTTT. Its translation is CASSPGSTGGARAGELFF. The chain couples TRBV5-4 to TRBJ2-2; 10 bases fit TRBD1. The CDR3 totals 18 residues. Germline trimming cut 4 bases from V and 6 bases from J; bases unmatched to any gene: 15. Germline values: CDR1 SGHNT, CDR2 YYREEE (reference sequence).

Here the CDR3 DNA reads TGTGCCATCACTCAATCTGGGACAGGGTTGGCCTATGGCTACACCTTC. This gives the protein CAITQSGTGLAYGYTF. The rearrangement joins TRBV10-3 to TRBJ1-2, with 9 bases aligning to TRBD1. J gave up 4 bases and V 7 bases, and 13 bases lay outside the gene matches. This CDR3 has 16 amino acids. Germline V CDR1 and CDR2: ENHRY, SYGVKD.

The chain employs TRBV28 and TRBJ1-3, with 9 nucleotides matching TRBD1. This CDR3 is 17 amino acids long. CDR1 MDHEN and CDR2 SYDVKM come from the germline V gene. V lost 6 bases, J lost 0 bases, and 9 bases stayed unmatched. CDR3 sequence reads: CASSPNRGQHSGNTIYF. The CDR3 coding sequence is TGTGCCAGCAGCCCCAACAGGGGGCAACACTCTGGAAACACCATATATTTT.